A selection of T cell receptor beta chains follows, all from one sample in a study of cytomegalovirus exposure and HLA in healthy donors. Sequencing was performed with immunoSEQ multiplex PCR; in TCRdb, only in-frame clones are kept and a portion is missing. The sample lists about 190,000 clones, around 87% seen once, with around 1.4% in the top ten. Sequencing was carried out using PBMCs. Every receptor here comes from a young man in good health and CMV-seronegative. CDR3s include the opening cysteine and the closing phenylalanine or tryptophan. A D gene is named only where the DNA matches it firmly. Only part of the rows carry a size: once, few, many, or a class if the clone is expanded.

V	D	J	size	CDR3	DNA
TRBV7-9	-	TRBJ2-2	-	CSSSLGDTGELFF	TGTTCCAGCAGCCTGGGAGACACCGGGGAGCTGTTTTTT
TRBV6-5	-	TRBJ2-7	-	CASSYSWTPGHEQYF	TGTGCCAGCAGTTACTCTTGGACACCCGGCCACGAGCAGTACTTC
TRBV28	-	TRBJ2-7	-	CASSFKQTGTYEQYF	TGTGCCAGCAGTTTTAAACAAACAGGGACCTACGAGCAGTACTTC
TRBV6-1	-	TRBJ2-1	once	CASSRDTRYNEQFF	TGTGCCAGCAGTCGGGACACCCGCTACAATGAGCAGTTCTTC
TRBV7-9	-	TRBJ1-5	-	CASSLATRGKAQPQHF	TGTGCCAGCAGCTTAGCTACCAGGGGTAAAGCTCAGCCCCAGCATTTT
TRBV28	-	TRBJ2-7	-	CASSLIAVYEQYF	TGTGCCAGCAGTTTAATCGCGGTCTACGAGCAGTACTTC
TRBV7-6	-	TRBJ1-4	-	CASSSMGLTNEKLFF	TGTGCCAGCAGCTCCATGGGGCTGACTAATGAAAAACTGTTTTTT
TRBV9	TRBD1	TRBJ1-1	-	CASSPRQGDTEAFF	TGTGCCAGCAGCCCACGACAGGGGGACACTGAAGCTTTCTTT
TRBV19	-	TRBJ1-6	-	CATSARVKYNSPLHF	TGTGCCACCTCCGCCCGGGTCAAATATAATTCACCCCTCCACTTT
TRBV28	-	TRBJ2-7	-	CASSSPTGYEQYF	TGTGCCAGCAGTTCACCAACAGGGTACGAGCAGTACTTC
TRBV28	TRBD1	TRBJ1-5	once	CASSGARARGQENQPQHF	TGTGCCAGCAGTGGGGCCAGAGCACGAGGACAGGAGAATCAGCCCCAGCATTTT
TRBV21-1	-	TRBJ1-2	-	CASSKETDRVDGYTF	TGTGCCAGCAGCAAAGAGACAGACAGGGTTGATGGCTACACCTTC
TRBV6-5	TRBD1	TRBJ1-6	once	CASSRQGWESPLHF	TGTGCCAGCAGCAGACAGGGTTGGGAATCACCCCTCCACTTT
TRBV7-9	-	TRBJ2-5	-	CASSSGLRNRETQYF	TGTGCCAGCAGCTCGGGACTCCGAAATCGGGAGACCCAGTACTTC
TRBV7-2	TRBD2	TRBJ2-3	-	CASSISGSTDTQYF	TGTGCCAGCAGCATTAGCGGGAGCACAGATACGCAGTATTTT
TRBV7-9	TRBD2	TRBJ2-1	-	CASSRGVGVRDNEQFF	TGTGCCAGCAGCCGGGGGGTGGGGGTCCGGGACAATGAGCAGTTCTTC
TRBV7-9	TRBD1	TRBJ2-1	-	CASSGTGSSYNEQFF	TGTGCCAGCAGCGGGACAGGGAGCTCCTACAATGAGCAGTTCTTC
TRBV28	TRBD1	TRBJ2-5	-	CASSLRTGIQETQYF	TGTGCCAGCAGTTTGAGGACAGGGATCCAAGAGACCCAGTACTTC
TRBV6-6	-	TRBJ2-7	-	CASSSVTYEQYF	TGTGCCAGCAGTTCAGTAACCTACGAGCAGTACTTC
TRBV28	TRBD1	TRBJ1-3	-	CASSPTGDSGNTIYF	TGTGCCAGCAGTCCCACAGGGGACTCTGGAAACACCATATATTTT
TRBV6-1	TRBD1	TRBJ2-4	few	CASSETGVGAKNIQYF	TGTGCCAGCAGTGAGACAGGGGTTGGAGCCAAAAACATTCAGTACTTC
TRBV5-8	TRBD1	TRBJ1-5	-	CASSLWQGGNQPQHF	TGTGCCAGCAGCTTGTGGCAGGGGGGCAATCAGCCCCAGCATTTT
TRBV11-2	-	TRBJ2-7	-	CASSFSGDEQYF	TGTGCCAGCAGCTTCTCCGGGGACGAGCAGTACTTC
TRBV5-1	TRBD2	TRBJ2-7	-	CASRPGTSSVYEQYF	TGCGCCAGCAGGCCCGGGACTAGCTCGGTCTACGAGCAGTACTTC
TRBV7-2	TRBD2	TRBJ2-2	-	CASSSPQGGAGELFF	TGTGCCAGCAGCTCACCTCAGGGAGGGGCCGGGGAGCTGTTTTTT
TRBV7-2	-	TRBJ2-7	-	CASSYSPSVYEQYF	TGTGCCAGCAGCTATTCCCCCTCGGTCTACGAGCAGTACTTC
TRBV28	-	TRBJ1-1	few	CASSLPGQLRAEAFF	TGTGCCAGCAGTTTACCGGGACAATTAAGGGCTGAAGCTTTCTTT
TRBV6-4	-	TRBJ2-2	-	CASAPGGANTGELFF	TGTGCCAGCGCCCCGGGGGGCGCGAACACCGGGGAGCTGTTTTTT
TRBV2	-	TRBJ1-5	-	CASSEGGMSNQPQHF	TGTGCCAGCAGTGAGGGAGGGATGAGCAATCAGCCCCAGCATTTT
TRBV11-3	TRBD1	TRBJ2-5	-	CASSFGQGQQETQYF	TGTGCCAGCAGCTTCGGCCAGGGACAGCAAGAGACCCAGTACTTC
TRBV6-5	TRBD2	TRBJ2-7	-	CASMGGVRGEQYF	TGTGCCAGCATGGGGGGGGTCCGCGGCGAGCAGTACTTC
TRBV14	TRBD2	TRBJ2-3	-	CASSLRGGSTDTQYF	TGTGCCAGCAGCCTCCGCGGGGGGAGCACAGATACGCAGTATTTT
TRBV6-5	TRBD1	TRBJ1-1	-	CASSLLAGGAGTEAFF	TGTGCCAGCAGTTTGTTAGCAGGGGGAGCGGGCACTGAAGCTTTCTTT
TRBV30	TRBD1	TRBJ2-3	-	CAYLPDRGDWTDTQYF	TGTGCCTACCTGCCGGACAGGGGGGATTGGACAGATACGCAGTATTTT
TRBV9	-	TRBJ1-5	-	CASSVGGDLGGPQHF	TGTGCCAGCAGCGTAGGGGGGGACCTCGGTGGGCCCCAGCATTTT
TRBV28	TRBD1	TRBJ2-4	-	CASSSGTAKNSQYF	TGTGCCAGCAGTTCCGGGACAGCCAAAAACAGTCAGTACTTC
TRBV5-1	TRBD2	TRBJ2-3	-	CASRNPAGGFTDTQYF	TGCGCCAGCAGGAACCCTGCGGGAGGGTTCACAGATACGCAGTATTTT
TRBV27	TRBD1	TRBJ2-1	-	CASGTPGQGADEQFF	TGTGCCAGCGGTACTCCGGGACAGGGGGCCGATGAGCAGTTCTTC
TRBV2	-	TRBJ1-4	-	CASSESSSTNEKLFF	TGTGCCAGCAGTGAGTCGTCTTCAACTAATGAAAAACTGTTTTTT
TRBV6-1	-	TRBJ2-3	-	CASLGAAASTDTQYF	TGTGCCAGCCTGGGAGCGGCGGCTAGCACAGATACGCAGTATTTT
TRBV7-6	TRBD2	TRBJ2-1	-	CASSFRTSGNEQFF	TGTGCCAGCAGCTTTCGGACTAGCGGCAATGAGCAGTTCTTC
TRBV2	TRBD2	TRBJ2-1	-	CASSGVNYGTINEQFF	TGTGCCAGCAGCGGCGTTAACTACGGGACTATTAATGAGCAGTTCTTC
TRBV5-4	TRBD1	TRBJ2-2	-	CASRPTGAANTGELFF	TGTGCCAGCAGGCCAACAGGGGCCGCGAACACCGGGGAGCTGTTTTTT
TRBV11-2	-	TRBJ1-3	-	CASSPRWFSGNTIYF	TGTGCCAGCAGCCCCCGGTGGTTTTCTGGAAACACCATATATTTT